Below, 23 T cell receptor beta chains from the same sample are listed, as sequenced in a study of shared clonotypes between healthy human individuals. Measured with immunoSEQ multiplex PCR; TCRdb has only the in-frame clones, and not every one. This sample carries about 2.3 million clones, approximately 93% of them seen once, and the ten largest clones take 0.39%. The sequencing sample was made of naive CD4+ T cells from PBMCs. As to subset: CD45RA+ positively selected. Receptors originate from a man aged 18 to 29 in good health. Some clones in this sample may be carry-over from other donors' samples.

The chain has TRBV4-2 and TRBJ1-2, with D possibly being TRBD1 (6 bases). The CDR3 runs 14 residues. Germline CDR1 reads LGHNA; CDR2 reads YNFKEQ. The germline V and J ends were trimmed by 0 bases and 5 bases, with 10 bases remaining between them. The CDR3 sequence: CASSQERGGYGYTF. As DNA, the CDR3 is TGTGCCAGCAGCCAAGAAAGGGGGGGTTATGGCTACACCTTC.

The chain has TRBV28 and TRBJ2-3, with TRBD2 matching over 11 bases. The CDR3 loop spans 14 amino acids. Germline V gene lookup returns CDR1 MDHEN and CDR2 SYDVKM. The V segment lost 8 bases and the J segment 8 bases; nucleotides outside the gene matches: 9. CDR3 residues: CASRSGRAPLTQYF. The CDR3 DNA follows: TGTGCCAGCCGTAGCGGGAGGGCCCCCCTTACGCAGTATTTT.

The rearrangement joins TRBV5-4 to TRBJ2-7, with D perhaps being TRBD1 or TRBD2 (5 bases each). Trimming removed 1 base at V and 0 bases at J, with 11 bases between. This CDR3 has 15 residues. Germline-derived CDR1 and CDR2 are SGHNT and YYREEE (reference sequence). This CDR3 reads CASSLSGAASYEQYF. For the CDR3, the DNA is TGTGCCAGCAGCTTGTCCGGGGCGGCCTCCTACGAGCAGTACTTC.

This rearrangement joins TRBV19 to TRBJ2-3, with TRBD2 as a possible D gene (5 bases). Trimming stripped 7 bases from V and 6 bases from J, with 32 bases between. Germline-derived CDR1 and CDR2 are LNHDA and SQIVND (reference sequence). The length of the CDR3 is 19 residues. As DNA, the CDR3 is TGTGCCAGTATAAACACTAAGGAGGTGTGGGGTAACGACGCCGATACGCAGTATTTT. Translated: CASINTKEVWGNDADTQYF.

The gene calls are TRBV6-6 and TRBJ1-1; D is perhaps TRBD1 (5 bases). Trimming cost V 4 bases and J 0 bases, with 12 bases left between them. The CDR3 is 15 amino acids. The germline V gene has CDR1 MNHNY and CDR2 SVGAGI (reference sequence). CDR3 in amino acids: CASSSPGQMNTEAFF. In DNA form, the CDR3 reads TGTGCCAGCAGTTCTCCCGGACAAATGAACACTGAAGCTTTCTTT.

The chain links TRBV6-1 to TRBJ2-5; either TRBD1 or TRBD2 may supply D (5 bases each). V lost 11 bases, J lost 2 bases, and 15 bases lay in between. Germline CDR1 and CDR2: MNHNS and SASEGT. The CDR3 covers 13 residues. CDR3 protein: CAAYRDAQETQYF. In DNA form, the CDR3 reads TGTGCCGCCTACCGGGACGCACAAGAGACCCAGTACTTC.

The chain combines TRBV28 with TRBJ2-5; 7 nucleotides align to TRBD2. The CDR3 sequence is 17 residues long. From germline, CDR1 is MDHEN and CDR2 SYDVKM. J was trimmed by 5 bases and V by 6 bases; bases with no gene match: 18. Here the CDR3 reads CASRSPPGRVVGETQYF. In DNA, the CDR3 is TGTGCCAGCAGATCACCCCCGGGGAGGGTGGTGGGTGAGACCCAGTACTTC. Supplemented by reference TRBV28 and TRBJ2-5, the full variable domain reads DVKVTQSSRYLVKRTGEKVFLECVQDMDHENMFWYRQDPGLGLRLIYFSYDVKMKEKGDIPEGYSVSREKKERFSLILESASTNQTSMYLCASRSPPGRVVGETQYFGPGTRLLVL.

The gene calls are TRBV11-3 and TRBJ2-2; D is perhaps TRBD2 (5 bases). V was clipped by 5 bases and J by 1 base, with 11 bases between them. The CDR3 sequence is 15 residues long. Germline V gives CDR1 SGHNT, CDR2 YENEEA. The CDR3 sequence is CASSPSAGNTGELFF. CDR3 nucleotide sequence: TGTGCCAGCAGCCCCAGCGCGGGGAACACCGGGGAGCTGTTTTTT.

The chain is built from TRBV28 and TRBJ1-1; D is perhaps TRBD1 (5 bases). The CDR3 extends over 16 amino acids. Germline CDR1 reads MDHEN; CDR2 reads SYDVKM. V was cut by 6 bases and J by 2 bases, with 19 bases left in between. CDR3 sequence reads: CASSRRRGSANTEAFF. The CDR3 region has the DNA TGTGCCAGCAGCCGGCGGCGGGGCAGTGCAAACACTGAAGCTTTCTTT.

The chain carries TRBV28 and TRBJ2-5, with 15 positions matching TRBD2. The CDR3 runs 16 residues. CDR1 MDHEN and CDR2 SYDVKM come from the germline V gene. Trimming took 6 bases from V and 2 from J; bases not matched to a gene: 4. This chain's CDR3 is CASRLGTSGGQETQYF. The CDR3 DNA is TGTGCCAGCAGACTCGGGACTAGCGGGGGGCAAGAGACCCAGTACTTC.

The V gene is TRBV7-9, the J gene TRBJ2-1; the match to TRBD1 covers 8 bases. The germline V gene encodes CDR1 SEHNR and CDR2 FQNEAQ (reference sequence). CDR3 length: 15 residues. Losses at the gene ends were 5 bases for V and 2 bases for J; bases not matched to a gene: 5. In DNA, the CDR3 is TGTGCCAGCAGCCAGAGGGGACAGGCCTACAATGAGCAGTTCTTC. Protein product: CASSQRGQAYNEQFF.

The CDR3 sequence: CASSLGGTGIYEQYF. The CDR3 nucleotides read TGTGCCAGCAGCTTGGGTGGGACAGGAATCTACGAGCAGTACTTC. V usage is TRBV5-4 and J usage is TRBJ2-7; 8 bases match TRBD1. The CDR3 is 15 residues long. Germline loops: CDR1 SGHNT, CDR2 YYREEE (reference sequence). V dropped 0 bases and J dropped 3; count of bases not matched to a gene: 5.

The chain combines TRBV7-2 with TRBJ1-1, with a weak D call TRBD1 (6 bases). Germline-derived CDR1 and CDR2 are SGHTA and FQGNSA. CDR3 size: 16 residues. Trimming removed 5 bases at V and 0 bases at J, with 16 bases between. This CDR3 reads CASSAKRGAMNTEAFF. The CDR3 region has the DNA TGTGCCAGCAGCGCCAAGAGGGGGGCCATGAACACTGAAGCTTTCTTT. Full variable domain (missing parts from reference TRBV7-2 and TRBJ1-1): GAGVSQSPSNKVTEKGKDVELRCDPISGHTALYWYRQSLGQGLEFLIYFQGNSAPDKSGLPSDRFSAERTGGSVSTLTIQRTQQEDSAVYLCASSAKRGAMNTEAFFGQGTRLTVV.

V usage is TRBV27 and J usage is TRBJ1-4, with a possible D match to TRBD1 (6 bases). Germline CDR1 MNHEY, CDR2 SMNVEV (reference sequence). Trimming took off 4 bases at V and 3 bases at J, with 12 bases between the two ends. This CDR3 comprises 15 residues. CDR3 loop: CASSSQGLSNEKLFF. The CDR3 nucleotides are TGTGCCAGCAGTTCACAGGGATTATCTAATGAAAAACTGTTTTTT. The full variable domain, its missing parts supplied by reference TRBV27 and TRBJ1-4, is EAQVTQNPRYLITVTGKKLTVTCSQNMNHEYMSWYRQDPGLGLRQIYYSMNVEVTDKGDVPEGYKVSRKEKRNFPLILESPSPNQTSLYFCASSSQGLSNEKLFFGSGTQLSVL.

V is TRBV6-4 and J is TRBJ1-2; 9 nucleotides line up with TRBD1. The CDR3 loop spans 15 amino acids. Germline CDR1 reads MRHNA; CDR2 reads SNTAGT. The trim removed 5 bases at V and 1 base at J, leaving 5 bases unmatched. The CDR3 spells CASSTGTGFNYGYTF. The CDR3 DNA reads TGTGCCAGCAGTACCGGGACAGGGTTTAACTATGGCTACACCTTC.

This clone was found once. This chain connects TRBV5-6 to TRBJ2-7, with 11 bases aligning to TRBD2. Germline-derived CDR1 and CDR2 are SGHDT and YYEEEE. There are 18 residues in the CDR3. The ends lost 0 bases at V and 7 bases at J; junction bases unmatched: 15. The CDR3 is CASSLVASGRFGRGEQYF. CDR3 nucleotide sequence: TGTGCCAGCAGCTTGGTAGCTAGCGGGAGGTTCGGGAGAGGGGAGCAGTACTTC.

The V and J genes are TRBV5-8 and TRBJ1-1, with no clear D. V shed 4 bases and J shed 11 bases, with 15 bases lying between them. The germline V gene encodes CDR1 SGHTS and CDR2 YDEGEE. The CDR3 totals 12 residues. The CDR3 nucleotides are TGTGCCAGCAGCCAAGGCGGGAGATGGGCTTTCTTT. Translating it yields CASSQGGRWAFF. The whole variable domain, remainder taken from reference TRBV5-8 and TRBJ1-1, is EAGVTQSPTHLIKTRGQQATLRCSPISGHTSVYWYQQALGLGLQFLLWYDEGEERNRGNFPPRFSGRQFPNYSSELNVNALELEDSALYLCASSQGGRWAFFGQGTRLTVV.

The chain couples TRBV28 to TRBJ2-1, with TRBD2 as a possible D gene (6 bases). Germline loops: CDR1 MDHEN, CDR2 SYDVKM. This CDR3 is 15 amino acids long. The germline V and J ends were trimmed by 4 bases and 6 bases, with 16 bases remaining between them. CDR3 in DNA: TGTGCCAGCAGTTCCCCGGGACTTAAGCCCAATGAGCAGTTCTTC. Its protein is CASSSPGLKPNEQFF. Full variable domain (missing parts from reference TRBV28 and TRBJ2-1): DVKVTQSSRYLVKRTGEKVFLECVQDMDHENMFWYRQDPGLGLRLIYFSYDVKMKEKGDIPEGYSVSREKKERFSLILESASTNQTSMYLCASSSPGLKPNEQFFGPGTRLTVL.

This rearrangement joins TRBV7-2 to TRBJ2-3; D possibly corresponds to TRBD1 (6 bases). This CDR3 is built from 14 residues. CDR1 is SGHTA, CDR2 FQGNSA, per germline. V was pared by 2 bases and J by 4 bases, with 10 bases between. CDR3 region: CASSLRQAPDTQYF. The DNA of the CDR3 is TGTGCCAGCAGCTTAAGACAGGCGCCAGATACGCAGTATTTT.

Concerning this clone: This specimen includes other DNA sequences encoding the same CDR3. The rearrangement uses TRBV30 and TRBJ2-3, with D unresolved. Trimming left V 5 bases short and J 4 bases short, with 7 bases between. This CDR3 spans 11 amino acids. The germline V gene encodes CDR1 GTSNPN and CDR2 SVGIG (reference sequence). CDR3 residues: CAWGPADTQYF. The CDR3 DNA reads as TGTGCCTGGGGGCCCGCAGATACGCAGTATTTT.

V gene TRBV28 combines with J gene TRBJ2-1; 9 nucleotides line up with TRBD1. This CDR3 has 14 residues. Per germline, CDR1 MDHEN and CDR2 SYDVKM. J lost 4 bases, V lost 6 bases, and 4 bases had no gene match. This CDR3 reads CASRSGQGYNEQFF. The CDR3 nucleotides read TGTGCCAGCAGATCGGGACAGGGTTACAATGAGCAGTTCTTC.

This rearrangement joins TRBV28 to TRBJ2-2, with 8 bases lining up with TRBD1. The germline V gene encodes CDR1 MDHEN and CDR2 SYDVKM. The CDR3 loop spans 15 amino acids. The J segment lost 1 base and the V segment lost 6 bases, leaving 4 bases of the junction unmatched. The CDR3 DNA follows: TGTGCCAGCAGACTAGACAGGGGGAACACCGGGGAGCTGTTTTTT. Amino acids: CASRLDRGNTGELFF.

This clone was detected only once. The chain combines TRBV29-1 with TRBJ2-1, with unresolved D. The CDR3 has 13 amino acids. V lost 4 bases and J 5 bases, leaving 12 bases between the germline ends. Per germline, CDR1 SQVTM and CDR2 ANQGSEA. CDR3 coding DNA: TGCAGCGTTGTCCCTACGCAGCACAATGAGCAGTTCTTC. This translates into CSVVPTQHNEQFF.